This TCR beta chain was identified during a study of T cells in narcolepsy. Looking at the study overall: Donors had narcolepsy type 1 or type 2, or were healthy controls.

General study findings and limits: Autoreactive HCRT-specific and TRIB2-specific clonotypes were marked in same-patient CSF-versus-blood CD4+ comparisons. Healthy controls reportedly lacked the autoreactive clonotypes serially found in patients' blood. No autoreactive T cell clone sequences appeared in some memory CD4+ repertoires.

V gave up 1 base and J gave up 4 bases; unmatched junction bases: 6. The CDR3 sequence is 15 residues long. Germline loops: CDR1 MGHDK, CDR2 SYGVNS. TCRdb keeps only in-frame clones here, not all; method: immunoSEQ multiplex PCR. Among tens of thousands of clones, approximately 83% were seen once, and the ten largest hold 0.7% to 0.75%. Remarks on this clone: Its antigen is unidentified.

What was sequenced was CD45RA- memory CD4+ T cells from PBMCs. The receptor comes from a human donor with narcolepsy. The chain recombines TRBV25-1 with TRBJ2-5; 7 nucleotides match TRBD2. The CDR3 is CASSEFGGGLETQYF. The CDR3 DNA follows: TGTGCCAGCAGTGAATTTGGCGGGGGACTAGAGACCCAGTACTTC.